This T cell receptor beta chain is from a study of blood T cell repertoires in COVID-19. Study overall: Sites across the United States, Italy and Spain contributed samples from acute and convalescent COVID-19.

Per the study methods: Estimation of nucleated cell counts relied on the amplification of reference gene primers. Libraries were prepared by immunoSEQ multiplex PCR; TCRdb keeps only in-frame clonotypes and omits some of them. V and J calls and clone size are those listed in that table; D and trimming were worked out from the DNA. Among 95,000 to 150,000 clones, 80% were seen once, and the ten largest hold 16%. The sample comprised peripheral blood. This TCR was recovered from a man aged 55 to 70 with active or convalescent COVID-19.

CDR3 nucleotides: TGCAGCGTCTCCGGGACTAACCTGGGGGAGCAGTTCTTC. Residues: CSVSGTNLGEQFF. The chain recombines TRBV29-1 with TRBJ2-1, with 7 positions matching TRBD2. Germline CDR1 is SQVTM and CDR2 is ANQGSEA. The CDR3 covers 13 residues. V was clipped by 6 bases and J by 10 bases; unmatched bases: 12.